These T cell receptor beta chains were read from a single sample in a study of cytomegalovirus exposure and HLA in healthy donors. TCRdb's copy holds only in-frame clones and misses some; the assay was immunoSEQ multiplex PCR. This sample has 110,000 to 150,000 clones; around three quarters occur once, and the top ten carry over 2%. Sequenced input: PBMCs. Source of these receptors: a man aged 35-49 years in good health and CMV-seronegative. The CDR3 runs from the conserved cysteine through the conserved F or W. D genes are given only for firm matches. Clone size appears in some rows only: once, few, many, or a class for an expanded clone.

J gene: TRBJ2-5; V gene: TRBV5-1; clone size: -; CDR3 length: 14; D gene: -; CDR3 DNA: TGCGCCAGCAGCTTCGGGGGGCGTCAAGAGACCCAGTACTTC; CDR3 protein: CASSFGGRQETQYF
J gene: TRBJ2-1; V gene: TRBV5-6; clone size: -; CDR3 length: 16; D gene: TRBD2; CDR3 DNA: TGTGCCAGCAGCTTGGTACTAGCGGGCATCACAAGTGAGCAGTTCTTC; CDR3 protein: CASSLVLAGITSEQFF
J gene: TRBJ1-4; V gene: TRBV5-1; clone size: -; CDR3 length: 14; D gene: -; CDR3 DNA: TGCGCCAGCAGCTTGAACAGCCTTAATGAAAAACTGTTTTTT; CDR3 protein: CASSLNSLNEKLFF
J gene: TRBJ1-4; V gene: TRBV6-5; clone size: -; CDR3 length: 13; D gene: -; CDR3 DNA: TGTGCCAGCAGTGCCGACCCAGGCGAAAAACTGTTTTTT; CDR3 protein: CASSADPGEKLFF
J gene: TRBJ1-1; V gene: TRBV5-4; clone size: -; CDR3 length: 14; D gene: -; CDR3 DNA: TGTGCCAGCAGCCCGGGGGGGCAGAACACTGAAGCTTTCTTT; CDR3 protein: CASSPGGQNTEAFF
J gene: TRBJ1-5; V gene: TRBV19; clone size: once; CDR3 length: 15; D gene: -; CDR3 DNA: TGTGCCAGTAGTGCCCAGGGAAATAGCAATCAGCCCCAGCATTTT; CDR3 protein: CASSAQGNSNQPQHF
J gene: TRBJ2-7; V gene: TRBV15; clone size: few; CDR3 length: 15; D gene: TRBD1; CDR3 DNA: TGTGCCACCAGCAGAGGACAGGGCCTCTCCTACGAGCAGTACTTC; CDR3 protein: CATSRGQGLSYEQYF
J gene: TRBJ2-7; V gene: TRBV7-9; clone size: -; CDR3 length: 16; D gene: TRBD2; CDR3 DNA: TGTGCCAGCAGCTTAGCTTCGGGACTAGCGGGCTACGAGCAGTACTTC; CDR3 protein: CASSLASGLAGYEQYF
J gene: TRBJ2-1; V gene: TRBV5-1; clone size: -; CDR3 length: 15; D gene: -; CDR3 DNA: TGCGCCAGCAGCTTGGTCGGACAGACCTACAATGAGCAGTTCTTC; CDR3 protein: CASSLVGQTYNEQFF
J gene: TRBJ2-7; V gene: TRBV2; clone size: -; CDR3 length: 13; D gene: -; CDR3 DNA: TGTGCCAGCAGTGCGGGGGGCTCGGGGGAGCAGTACTTC; CDR3 protein: CASSAGGSGEQYF
J gene: TRBJ2-1; V gene: TRBV5-1; clone size: -; CDR3 length: 17; D gene: -; CDR3 DNA: TGCGCCAGCAGCTCCTCGCGCCTTCCCCAGGGCACCAATGAGCAGTTCTTC; CDR3 protein: CASSSSRLPQGTNEQFF
J gene: TRBJ1-2; V gene: TRBV7-2; clone size: -; CDR3 length: 19; D gene: TRBD1; CDR3 DNA: TGTGCCAGCAGCGGCCGGCGAGGGGGCCGGGGGCAGGGCGAATATGGCTACACCTTC; CDR3 protein: CASSGRRGGRGQGEYGYTF
J gene: TRBJ1-3; V gene: TRBV6-5; clone size: -; CDR3 length: 16; D gene: -; CDR3 DNA: TGTGCCAGCAGTTACTCGGGATTCAGGGGCGGAAACACCATATATTTT; CDR3 protein: CASSYSGFRGGNTIYF
J gene: TRBJ2-1; V gene: TRBV27; clone size: -; CDR3 length: 13; D gene: -; CDR3 DNA: TGTGCCAGCAGTCCGGGTATCGGCAATGAGCAGTTCTTC; CDR3 protein: CASSPGIGNEQFF
J gene: TRBJ2-5; V gene: TRBV7-2; clone size: -; CDR3 length: 15; D gene: TRBD2; CDR3 DNA: TGTGCCAGCAGCTTAGGAGCGGGGGTTGGAGAGACCCAGTACTTC; CDR3 protein: CASSLGAGVGETQYF
J gene: TRBJ2-1; V gene: TRBV28; clone size: -; CDR3 length: 11; D gene: -; CDR3 DNA: TGTGCCAGCAGCTTCAATGAGGAGCAGTTCTTC; CDR3 protein: CASSFNEEQFF
J gene: TRBJ1-5; V gene: TRBV4-1; clone size: -; CDR3 length: 15; D gene: -; CDR3 DNA: TGCGCCAGCAGCCAAGCTAACAGGGAACGTCAGCCCCAGCATTTT; CDR3 protein: CASSQANRERQPQHF
J gene: TRBJ1-5; V gene: TRBV7-9; clone size: -; CDR3 length: 13; D gene: TRBD1; CDR3 DNA: TGTGCCAGCAGGACTGACAGGGAGGAGCCCCAGCATTTT; CDR3 protein: CASRTDREEPQHF
J gene: TRBJ2-1; V gene: TRBV2; clone size: -; CDR3 length: 14; D gene: -; CDR3 DNA: TGTGCCAGCAGGAGACAGTCTAGAGACAATGAGCAGTTCTTC; CDR3 protein: CASRRQSRDNEQFF
J gene: TRBJ2-7; V gene: TRBV6-1; clone size: -; CDR3 length: 15; D gene: -; CDR3 DNA: TGTGCCAGCAGTCCCCACCTCAGGGTCACCTACGAGCAGTACTTC; CDR3 protein: CASSPHLRVTYEQYF
J gene: TRBJ2-1; V gene: TRBV10-1; clone size: -; CDR3 length: 13; D gene: TRBD1; CDR3 DNA: TGCGCCAGCGGACAGGGAAGGGACAATGAGCAGTTCTTC; CDR3 protein: CASGQGRDNEQFF
J gene: TRBJ2-3; V gene: TRBV11-1; clone size: -; CDR3 length: 17; D gene: TRBD2; CDR3 DNA: TGTGCCAGCAGCTTAGCGCGGACTAGCGGGGGGCACGATACGCAGTATTTT; CDR3 protein: CASSLARTSGGHDTQYF
J gene: TRBJ1-1; V gene: TRBV10-3; clone size: -; CDR3 length: 12; D gene: -; CDR3 DNA: TGTGCCAGCAATATGGGGCAGACTGAAGCTTTCTTT; CDR3 protein: CASNMGQTEAFF
J gene: TRBJ2-7; V gene: TRBV23-1; clone size: -; CDR3 length: 12; D gene: -; CDR3 DNA: TGCGCCAGGTCCTCGAGCTCCTACGAGCAGTACTTC; CDR3 protein: CARSSSSYEQYF
J gene: TRBJ2-5; V gene: TRBV27; clone size: once; CDR3 length: 15; D gene: TRBD2; CDR3 DNA: TGTGCCAGCAGTTTAGCGGGAGGGCCGAGAGAGACCCAGTACTTC; CDR3 protein: CASSLAGGPRETQYF
J gene: TRBJ1-4; V gene: TRBV28; clone size: -; CDR3 length: 18; D gene: -; CDR3 DNA: TGTGCCAGCAGTTTACGGGACACCACCTGGGGGACTAATGAAAAACTGTTTTTT; CDR3 protein: CASSLRDTTWGTNEKLFF
J gene: TRBJ2-5; V gene: TRBV11-3; clone size: -; CDR3 length: 13; D gene: TRBD2; CDR3 DNA: TGTGCCAGCAGCTTAGAGGGAGGGGAGACCCAGTACTTC; CDR3 protein: CASSLEGGETQYF
J gene: TRBJ2-3; V gene: TRBV27; clone size: -; CDR3 length: 15; D gene: TRBD1; CDR3 DNA: TGTGCCACCTGGGGACAGCCAGCTAGCACAGATACGCAGTATTTT; CDR3 protein: CATWGQPASTDTQYF
J gene: TRBJ2-5; V gene: TRBV11-2; clone size: -; CDR3 length: 15; D gene: -; CDR3 DNA: TGTGCCAGCAGCACGAGTCAGGGATTCCAAGAGACCCAGTACTTC; CDR3 protein: CASSTSQGFQETQYF
J gene: TRBJ2-3; V gene: TRBV29-1; clone size: -; CDR3 length: 11; D gene: -; CDR3 DNA: TGCAGCGTGTCAGAGGCAGATACGCAGTATTTT; CDR3 protein: CSVSEADTQYF
J gene: TRBJ2-5; V gene: TRBV7-2; clone size: once; CDR3 length: 15; D gene: TRBD2; CDR3 DNA: TGTGCCAGCAGCCAAACTAGCGGGAGGGCTGGGACCCAGTACTTC; CDR3 protein: CASSQTSGRAGTQYF
J gene: TRBJ2-7; V gene: TRBV5-1; clone size: -; CDR3 length: 13; D gene: TRBD1; CDR3 DNA: TGCGCCAGCAGGTTGACAGGGGGCGACGAGCAGTACTTC; CDR3 protein: CASRLTGGDEQYF
J gene: TRBJ1-5; V gene: TRBV28; clone size: -; CDR3 length: 17; D gene: -; CDR3 DNA: TGTGCCAGCAGTTTATTAGCGGGGAGCGGAGGCAATCAGCCCCAGCATTTT; CDR3 protein: CASSLLAGSGGNQPQHF
J gene: TRBJ2-7; V gene: TRBV7-2; clone size: -; CDR3 length: 18; D gene: -; CDR3 DNA: TGTGCCAGCAGCTTAGAGGGGGGGCGGAATTTAAGAGCCTACGAGCAGTACTTC; CDR3 protein: CASSLEGGRNLRAYEQYF
J gene: TRBJ1-5; V gene: TRBV4-2; clone size: -; CDR3 length: 15; D gene: -; CDR3 DNA: TGTGCCAGCAGCCAAGATACACACCGCAATCAGCCCCAGCATTTT; CDR3 protein: CASSQDTHRNQPQHF
J gene: TRBJ2-3; V gene: TRBV5-6; clone size: -; CDR3 length: 15; D gene: -; CDR3 DNA: TGTGCCAGCAGCCTGGACTCACTTAGCACAGATACGCAGTATTTT; CDR3 protein: CASSLDSLSTDTQYF
J gene: TRBJ2-1; V gene: TRBV15; clone size: few; CDR3 length: 15; D gene: -; CDR3 DNA: TGTGCCACCAGCAGACATTCAACTAGTTACAATGAGCAGTTCTTC; CDR3 protein: CATSRHSTSYNEQFF
J gene: TRBJ1-2; V gene: TRBV29-1; clone size: -; CDR3 length: 14; D gene: -; CDR3 DNA: TGCAGCGTTGAAGATCCGGGGGTAGGTTATGGCTACACCTTC; CDR3 protein: CSVEDPGVGYGYTF
J gene: TRBJ1-1; V gene: TRBV30; clone size: -; CDR3 length: 14; D gene: -; CDR3 DNA: TGTGCCTGGAGTGTTGCCCAGTCGAACACTGAAGCTTTCTTT; CDR3 protein: CAWSVAQSNTEAFF
J gene: TRBJ1-2; V gene: TRBV6-5; clone size: -; CDR3 length: 15; D gene: TRBD1; CDR3 DNA: TGTGCCAGCAGACACGCGACCGGGACAGGGAATGGCTACACCTTC; CDR3 protein: CASRHATGTGNGYTF
J gene: TRBJ2-7; V gene: TRBV7-6; clone size: -; CDR3 length: 13; D gene: -; CDR3 DNA: TGTGCCAGCAGCCTAGGCCCCGGGGACGAGCAGTACTTC; CDR3 protein: CASSLGPGDEQYF